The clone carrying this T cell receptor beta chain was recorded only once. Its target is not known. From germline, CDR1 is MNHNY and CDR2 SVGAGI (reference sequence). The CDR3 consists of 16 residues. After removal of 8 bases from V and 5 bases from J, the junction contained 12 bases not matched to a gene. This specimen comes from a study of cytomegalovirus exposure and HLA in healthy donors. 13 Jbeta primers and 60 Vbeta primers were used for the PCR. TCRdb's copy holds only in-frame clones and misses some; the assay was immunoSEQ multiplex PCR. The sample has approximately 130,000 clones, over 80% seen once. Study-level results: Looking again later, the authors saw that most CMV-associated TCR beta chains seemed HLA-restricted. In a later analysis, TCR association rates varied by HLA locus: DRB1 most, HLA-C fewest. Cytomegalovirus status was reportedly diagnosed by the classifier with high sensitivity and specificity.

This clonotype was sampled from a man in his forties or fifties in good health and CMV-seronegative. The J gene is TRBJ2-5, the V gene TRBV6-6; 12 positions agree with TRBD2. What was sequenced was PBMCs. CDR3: CASSRGLAGGLETQYF. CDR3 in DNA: TGTGCCAGCTCTCGGGGGCTAGCGGGAGGGTTGGAGACCCAGTACTTC.